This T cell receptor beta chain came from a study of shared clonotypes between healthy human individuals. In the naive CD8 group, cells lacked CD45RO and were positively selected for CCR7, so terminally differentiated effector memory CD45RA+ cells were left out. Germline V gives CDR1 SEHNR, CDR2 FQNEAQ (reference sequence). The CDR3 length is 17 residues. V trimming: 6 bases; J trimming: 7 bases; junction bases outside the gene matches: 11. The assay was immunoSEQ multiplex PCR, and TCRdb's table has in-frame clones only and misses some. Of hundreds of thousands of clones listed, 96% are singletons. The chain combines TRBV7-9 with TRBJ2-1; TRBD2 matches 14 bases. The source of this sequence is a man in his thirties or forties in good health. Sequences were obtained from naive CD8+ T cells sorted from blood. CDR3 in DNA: TGTGCCAGCAGGCAACCGGGACTAGCGGGAGATATGAATGAGCAGTTCTTC. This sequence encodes CASRQPGLAGDMNEQFF.